These 3 T cell receptor beta chains share one sample of origin, sequenced in a study of T-cell reconstitution after alpha-beta-depleted transplantation in children. Unique molecular identifiers tagged the TCRbeta library. Each CDR3 protein gets one entry after TCRdb re-called the PCR reads with MiXCR. The data hold about 870,000 distinct CDR3 sequences, with less than 20% observed a single time. Sequencing used PBMCs, mostly from graft donor cells, obtained 360 days after TCRalphabeta/CD19-depleted stem cell transplant. The receptors stem from a male patient aged 10 to 17 who had a stem cell transplant for acute lymphoblastic leukemia, so the T cells may come from the graft donor.

The rearrangement joins TRBV5-1 to TRBJ2-4; TRBD1 matches 9 bases. The CDR3 contains 16 residues. Germline lookup yields CDR1 SGHRS and CDR2 YFSETQ. J lost 1 base, V lost 0 bases, and 2 bases had no gene match. CDR3 sequence: CASSLEGTGAKNIQYF. The CDR3, as DNA: TGCGCCAGCAGCTTGGAGGGGACAGGGGCCAAAAACATTCAGTACTTC.

This clonotype was seen a few times. The chain joins TRBV5-1 to TRBJ2-1, with 7 bases that match TRBD1. Trimming took 1 base from V and 7 from J; bases not matched to a gene: 5. The CDR3 consists of 14 residues. Germline V CDR1 and CDR2: SGHRS, YFSETQ. The CDR3 loop reads CASSLTGAANEQFF. CDR3 in DNA: TGCGCCAGCAGCTTGACAGGGGCCGCTAATGAGCAGTTCTTC.

Many counts were recorded for this clonotype. The chain uses TRBV5-1 and TRBJ2-2; D unresolved. The germline gives CDR1 SGHRS, CDR2 YFSETQ. This CDR3 contains 16 residues. V lost 1 base and J lost 1, with 11 bases in between. The CDR3 nucleotides read TGCGCCAGCAGCTTGAGATCGGCACAGAACACCGGGGAGCTGTTTTTT. It encodes CASSLRSAQNTGELFF.